The TCR beta chain under discussion was sequenced for a study of response to subunit inactivated influenza vaccine. Findings and limits, study-wide: Only a handful of new T cells, the authors suggested, are recruited with each seasonal influenza vaccination.

Each CDR3 protein is one row after TCRdb ran MiXCR on the RT-PCR reads. The table has roughly 170,000 distinct CDR3 sequences, about 9% seen once. CDR1 is SGHVS, CDR2 FNYEAQ, per germline. CDR3 length: 16 amino acids. V was pared by 1 base and J by 11 bases, with 10 bases of the junction left unmatched. This clonotype showed up just a few times. As yet, its antigen is unknown. The chain links TRBV7-6 to TRBJ1-6, with TRBD1 identical over 8 bases. Sequenced here: non-naive T cells sorted from PBMCs, sampled on the day of vaccination. This receptor was taken from a man between 45 and 60 years old who received an inactivated influenza vaccine. CDR3 in DNA: TGTGCCAGCAGCTTAGAGCGGACAGGGTCAATGGCACCCCTCCACTTT. Amino acid sequence: CASSLERTGSMAPLHF.